This entry describes one TCR beta chain. This entry is derived from a study of T-cell reconstitution after alpha-beta-depleted transplantation in children. Germline V CDR1 and CDR2: SGHRS, YFSETQ. Trimming removed 4 bases from V and 1 base from J, with 14 bases in between. The CDR3 length is 15 residues. During its preparation, the TCRbeta library received unique molecular identifiers. Each CDR3 protein is one row after TCRdb ran MiXCR on the PCR reads. The sample has hundreds of thousands of distinct CDR3 sequences, roughly 17% seen once. The starting material was PBMCs from the stem cell graft donor, obtained from the stem cell graft. This chain uses TRBV5-1 with TRBJ1-1; D call uncertain. This receptor was taken from a human donor who donated a stem cell graft to a child with acute myeloid leukemia. Here the CDR3 DNA reads TGCGCCAGCAGCCCATTCCGGCAGTCGAACACTGAAGCTTTCTTT. It encodes CASSPFRQSNTEAFF. The variable domain in full, with the rest retrieved from reference TRBV5-1 and TRBJ1-1, is KAGVTQTPRYLIKTRGQQVTLSCSPISGHRSVSWYQQTPGQGLQFLFEYFSETQRNKGNFPGRFSGRQFSNSRSEMNVSTLELGDSALYLCASSPFRQSNTEAFFGQGTRLTVV.